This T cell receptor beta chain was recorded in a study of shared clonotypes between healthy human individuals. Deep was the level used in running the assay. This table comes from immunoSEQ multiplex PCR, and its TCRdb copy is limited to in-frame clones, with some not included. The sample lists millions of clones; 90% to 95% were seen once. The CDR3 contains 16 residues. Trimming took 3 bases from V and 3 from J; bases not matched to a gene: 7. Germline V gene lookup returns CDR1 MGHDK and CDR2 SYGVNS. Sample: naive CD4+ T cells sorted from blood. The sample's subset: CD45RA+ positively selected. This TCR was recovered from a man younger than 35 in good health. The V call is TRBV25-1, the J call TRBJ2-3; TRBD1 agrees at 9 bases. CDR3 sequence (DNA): TGTGCCAGCAGTGATGGACAGGGGATTTCAACAGATACGCAGTATTTT. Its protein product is CASSDGQGISTDTQYF.